This TCR beta chain was captured in a study of OX40 agonist ivuxolimab in advanced cancers. At the level of the study: A male proportion of 70% to 90% was recorded, with mean age roughly 62 years and range roughly 23 to 90.

Study-level findings and limits: Dosing at 0.1 to 3.0 mg/kg was accompanied by clonal expansion of CD4+ and CD8+ blood T cells by week 6. Certain nonresponders additionally had low normalized T-cell clonal expansion.

This clone was seen a few times. Its cognate antigen is unknown. The CDR3 runs to 18 residues. TCRdb keeps only in-frame clones here, not all; method: immunoSEQ multiplex PCR. The sample includes some 66,000 clones, around 86% of them seen just once. Material: CD4+ or CD8+ T cells sorted from blood, obtained in a trial of the OX40 agonist ivuxolimab. The receptor comes from an adult with an advanced solid tumor such as melanoma, head and neck, liver or kidney cancer. The gene calls are TRBV21-1 and TRBJ2-2; the table's TRBD1 call for D was not verified on the DNA. TRBV21-1 is classified as a pseudogene. This CDR3 reads CASSAPVGRGEDTGELFF. CDR3 bases: TGTGCCAGCAGCGCCCCGGTAGGCAGGGGGGAAGACACCGGGGAGCTGTTTTTT.